These 2 T cell receptor beta chains originate from one sample sequenced in a study of cytomegalovirus exposure and HLA in healthy donors. PCR was performed using 60 Vbeta and 13 Jbeta primers. Only in-frame clones appear in the TCRdb table, and some are missing; sequencing was by immunoSEQ multiplex PCR. Found here are 130,000 or so clones, about 83% of them singletons; the top ten hold about 5.5%. The sample comprised PBMCs. These receptors originate from a woman in her 30s in good health and CMV-seronegative.

The J gene is TRBJ2-1, the V gene TRBV7-6; a weak D match, TRBD1 (5 bases). Germline V lookup: CDR1 SGHVS, CDR2 FNYEAQ. This CDR3 has 12 residues. The V and J ends lost 1 base and 7 bases respectively, with 5 bases between them. CDR3 residues: CASSLEGNEQFF. The CDR3 DNA follows: TGTGCCAGCAGCTTAGAGGGGAATGAGCAGTTCTTC.

The chain employs TRBV19 and TRBJ1-6; 8 bases are a match to TRBD1. The germline gives CDR1 LNHDA, CDR2 SQIVND (reference sequence). This CDR3 is built from 15 residues. After removal of 5 bases from V and 7 bases from J, the junction contained 7 bases not matched to a gene. DNA of the CDR3: TGTGCCAGTAGTCCGACAGGGGCGGAGAATTCACCCCTCCACTTT. Translating it yields CASSPTGAENSPLHF. Combining the CDR3 with reference TRBV19 and TRBJ1-6 gives the whole variable domain DGGITQSPKYLFRKEGQNVTLSCEQNLNHDAMYWYRQDPGQGLRLIYYSQIVNDFQKGDIAEGYSVSREKKESFPLTVTSAQKNPTAFYLCASSPTGAENSPLHFGNGTRLTVT.